Sequencing of this T cell receptor beta chain was carried out in a study of yellow fever vaccine responses in identical twins (dated by TCRdb to between 2017 and 2018). Regarding the study in general: In identical twins, the study followed T cell clones that responded to the vaccine with precision.

The CDR3, from cysteine to phenylalanine, totals 16 residues. Here the CDR3 DNA is all that survives: 48 bases in frame from base 1. The V end loses 5 bases and the J end loses 5 bases, and a stretch of 18 bases separates them. Broader findings and caveats from the paper: According to the authors, the vaccine-induced T cell response in identical twins seemed to be partly convergent and partly specific to each individual.

Library preparation used RT-PCR. The sequencing machine was an Illumina HiSeq 2500. TCRdb passed the public sequencing reads through fastp at Q25 and MiXCR, retaining productive beta sequences. Records with the same CDR3 protein are collapsed into one entry carrying the most frequent genes and DNA. The table for this sample lists a few thousand distinct CDR3 sequences; roughly 85% of them were counted only once. The ten top clones hold approximately 2.9% of the sample. Comment on this clonotype: Its antigen remains undetermined. Nothing much larger sits one base from this clone, and base qualities are not available.

Sequenced material: T cells from blood (PBMCs), unsorted or a sorted subset (not recorded which), taken before or after yellow fever vaccination (not recorded which). This sequence was found in a woman younger than 30 who received the yellow fever vaccine. Donor details come from another sample of the same person, matched by shared clones. This chain is built from TRBV12-3 or TRBV12-4 and TRBJ2-2; the D assignment is uncertain and may be TRBD1 or TRBD2, with 7 bases supporting each. CDR3 sequence: CASSPRQGGNTGELFF. The base sequence is TGTGCCAGCAGTCCCCGACAGGGAGGGAATACCGGGGAGCTGTTTTTT.